This passage covers 18 T cell receptor beta chains from one sample sequenced in a study of control samples from healthy donors and cancer patients. Method: immunoSEQ multiplex PCR; TCRdb's copy keeps in-frame clones and lacks some. The sample has around 79,000 clones; 90% to 95% are singletons. The sample consisted of PBMCs. The receptors shown here come from a middle-aged woman with lung cancer.

This chain connects TRBV24-1 to TRBJ1-6, with D possibly being TRBD1 (5 bases). The V end lost 3 bases, the J end lost 7 bases, and 6 bases lay between the germline ends. CDR3 length: 13 amino acids. Germline loops: CDR1 KGHDR, CDR2 SFDVKD. In DNA, the CDR3 is TGTGCCACCAGTGATAGGGGAAATTCACCCCTCCACTTT. Translation gives CATSDRGNSPLHF.

This chain links TRBV5-1 with TRBJ1-4; weak D call: TRBD1 (6 bases). Trimming pared 4 bases from V and 6 bases from J, leaving 13 bases between. The germline gives CDR1 SGHRS, CDR2 YFSETQ. CDR3 length: 14 residues. The CDR3 nucleotides are TGCGCCAGCAGCCCCGACGGGGGCTATGAAAAACTGTTTTTT. This encodes CASSPDGGYEKLFF. The full variable domain, its missing parts supplied by reference TRBV5-1 and TRBJ1-4, is KAGVTQTPRYLIKTRGQQVTLSCSPISGHRSVSWYQQTPGQGLQFLFEYFSETQRNKGNFPGRFSGRQFSNSRSEMNVSTLELGDSALYLCASSPDGGYEKLFFGSGTQLSVL.

This sequence joins TRBV12-5 and TRBJ2-5, with D possibly matching TRBD1 (5 bases). Trimming removed 3 bases from V and 1 base from J, with 21 bases in between. This CDR3 has 18 residues. Germline-derived CDR1 and CDR2 are LGHNT and FRNRAP. CDR3 in amino acids: CASGLRSMTVEPQETQYF. The CDR3 DNA sequence: TGTGCTAGTGGTTTAAGGAGCATGACAGTCGAGCCCCAAGAGACCCAGTACTTC.

The chain joins TRBV27 to TRBJ1-1, with D maybe TRBD1 (5 bases). Germline V CDR1 and CDR2: MNHEY, SMNVEV (reference sequence). Trimming left V 4 bases short and J 0 bases short, with 9 bases between. The CDR3 is 14 amino acids. CDR3 protein: CASSSRQMNTEAFF. DNA for the CDR3: TGTGCCAGCAGTTCTAGACAGATGAACACTGAAGCTTTCTTT.

This chain joins TRBV5-6 and TRBJ2-4; maybe TRBD2 (5 bases). The CDR3 runs 16 residues. Germline CDR1 and CDR2: SGHDT and YYEEEE. Trimming stripped 4 bases from V and 0 bases from J, with 14 bases between. CDR3 residues: CASSLPSGLAKNIQYF. CDR3 DNA: TGTGCCAGCAGCCTTCCCTCAGGACTAGCCAAAAACATTCAGTACTTC.

This clone was picked up one time. The chain combines TRBV12-3 or TRBV12-4 with TRBJ1-2; D is ambiguous. V was pared by 2 bases and J by 5 bases, with 6 bases between. The CDR3 is 12 amino acids. CDR3 nucleotide sequence: TGTGCCAGCAGTTTATACGTTTATGGCTACACCTTC. It yields the protein CASSLYVYGYTF.

The chain links TRBV11-2 to TRBJ2-5; possibly TRBD1 or TRBD2 for D (6 bases each). V gave up 3 bases and J gave up 9 bases, with 8 bases separating them. The CDR3 spans 11 residues. The germline V gene has CDR1 SGHAT and CDR2 FQNNGV. This CDR3 is CASSLEGAQYF. The CDR3 DNA is TGTGCCAGCAGCTTGGAGGGGGCCCAGTACTTC.

The V and J genes are TRBV7-9 and TRBJ2-1, with 16 positions matching TRBD2. Germline V gene lookup returns CDR1 SEHNR and CDR2 FQNEAQ (reference sequence). Trimming cost V 5 bases and J 9 bases; bases outside gene matches: 4. The CDR3 is 15 residues long. The CDR3 here is CASSGTSGGAGEQFF. The CDR3 bases are TGTGCCAGCAGCGGGACTAGCGGGGGGGCCGGTGAGCAGTTCTTC.

V gene TRBV27 combines with J gene TRBJ2-7, with D possibly matching TRBD1 (6 bases). Per germline, CDR1 MNHEY and CDR2 SMNVEV (reference sequence). With 2 bases removed from V and 3 bases from J, the gap between germline ends came to 11 bases. The CDR3 spans 14 residues. CDR3 in DNA: TGTGCCAGCAGTTTAGGGTTGGGACACTACGAGCAGTACTTC. This codes for CASSLGLGHYEQYF.

This clone was observed once. The V call is TRBV9, the J call TRBJ1-5; possibly TRBD1 for D (5 bases). With 0 bases removed from V and 4 bases from J, the gap between germline ends came to 14 bases. This CDR3 is 16 amino acids long. CDR1 is SGDLS and CDR2 is YYNGEE in the germline V gene. This CDR3 is CASSVGGGGFNQPQHF. DNA of the CDR3: TGTGCCAGCAGCGTAGGCGGGGGGGGGTTTAATCAGCCCCAGCATTTT.

This chain uses TRBV7-9 with TRBJ1-2; D is possibly TRBD1 (5 bases). The CDR3 sequence is 19 residues long. Germline V gene sequence: CDR1 SEHNR, CDR2 FQNEAQ (reference sequence). V lost 3 bases and J 0 bases, leaving 23 bases between the germline ends. The CDR3: CASSLGRLIEGESNYGYTF. CDR3 DNA sequence: TGTGCCAGCAGCTTGGGTCGGTTAATCGAAGGGGAATCTAACTATGGCTACACCTTC.

The chain recombines TRBV5-4 with TRBJ2-5; 9 positions agree with TRBD1. The V gene end was trimmed by 4 bases and the J gene end by 3 bases; junction bases not matched to a gene: 4. Germline loops: CDR1 SGHNT, CDR2 YYREEE (reference sequence). The CDR3 covers 14 residues. The CDR3 spells CASSTGTGKETQYF. The DNA for the CDR3 is TGTGCCAGCAGCACCGGGACAGGGAAAGAGACCCAGTACTTC. Filled out from reference TRBV5-4 and TRBJ2-5, the complete variable domain reads ETGVTQSPTHLIKTRGQQVTLRCSSQSGHNTVSWYQQALGQGPQFIFQYYREEENGRGNFPPRFSGLQFPNYSSELNVNALELDDSALYLCASSTGTGKETQYFGPGTRLLVL.

V is TRBV5-1 and J is TRBJ1-2, with D unresolved. Germline V gene sequence: CDR1 SGHRS, CDR2 YFSETQ. V was shortened by 2 bases and J by 6 bases, with 11 bases between the two germline ends. The CDR3 loop spans 13 amino acids. The CDR3 DNA reads TGCGCCAGCAGCTTTGGTGGGGAGAATGGCTACACCTTC. This sequence encodes CASSFGGENGYTF.

Points on this clone: The junction does not match germline at one end; this may be a read error. This chain joins TRBV7-7 and TRBJ2-1, with 8 bases identical to TRBD2. The CDR3 contains 15 residues. The germline CDR1 and CDR2 sequences are SSHAT and FNYEAQ (reference sequence). The CDR3 DNA is TGTGCTAGCAGCTTATCGGGGGGGTCCTTCAATGAGCAGTTCTTC. Translated: CASSLSGGSFNEQFF.

This chain links TRBV19 with TRBJ1-4; D is ambiguous. The V end lost 5 bases, the J end lost 8 bases, and 12 bases lay between the germline ends. CDR1 is LNHDA, CDR2 SQIVND, per germline (reference sequence). CDR3 length: 13 amino acids. The CDR3 sequence is CASSAWTDEKLFF. Written as DNA, the CDR3 is TGTGCCAGTAGTGCATGGACCGACGAAAAACTGTTTTTT.

DNA for the CDR3: TGTGCCAGCAGCCGAGAGGAGGGGCTGATTCACTACACCTTC. As protein: CASSREEGLIHYTF. The chain joins TRBV7-6 to TRBJ1-2; possibly TRBD1 for D (5 bases). CDR3 length equals 14 residues. Germline V CDR1 and CDR2: SGHVS, FNYEAQ. V was trimmed by 5 bases and J by 10 bases, leaving 20 bases between them.

To note about this clone: A junction boundary mismatches the germline segment, possibly from a read error. V is TRBV18 and J is TRBJ1-4; D is possibly TRBD1 (6 bases). Germline CDR1 KGHSH, CDR2 LQKENI. The CDR3 sequence is 14 residues long. CDR3 sequence reads: CASSPRTANKKLFF. For the CDR3, the DNA is TGTGCCAGCTCCCCTAGGACAGCTAATAAAAAACTGTTTTTT.

The genes are TRBV5-6 and TRBJ2-2, with D perhaps matching TRBD1 (5 bases). Between the trimmed V and J ends, which lost 0 bases and 7 bases, there was a span of 19 bases. The germline V gene has CDR1 SGHDT and CDR2 YYEEEE. The CDR3 extends over 17 amino acids. The CDR3 spells CASSLDAGIVFGGELFF. The CDR3 DNA is TGTGCCAGCAGCTTGGACGCAGGGATTGTATTTGGCGGGGAGCTGTTTTTT.